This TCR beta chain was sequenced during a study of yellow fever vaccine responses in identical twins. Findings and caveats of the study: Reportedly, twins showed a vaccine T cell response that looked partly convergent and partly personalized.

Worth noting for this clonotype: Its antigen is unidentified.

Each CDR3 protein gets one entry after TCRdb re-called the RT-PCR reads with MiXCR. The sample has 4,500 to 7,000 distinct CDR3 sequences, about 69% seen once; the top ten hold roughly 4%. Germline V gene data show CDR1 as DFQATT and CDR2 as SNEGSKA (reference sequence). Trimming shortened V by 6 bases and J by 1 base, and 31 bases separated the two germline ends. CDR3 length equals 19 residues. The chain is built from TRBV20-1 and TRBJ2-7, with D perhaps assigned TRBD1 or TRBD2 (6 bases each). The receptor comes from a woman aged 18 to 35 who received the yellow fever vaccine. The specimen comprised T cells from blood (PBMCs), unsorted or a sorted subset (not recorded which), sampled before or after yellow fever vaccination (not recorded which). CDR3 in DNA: TGCAGTGCCCCAGCTCACCCGGGTGAGGGGGAGGCGAGGTCCTACGAGCAGTACTTC. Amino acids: CSAPAHPGEGEARSYEQYF.